This is a list of T cell receptor beta chains from one sample in a study of shared clonotypes between healthy human individuals. Generated by immunoSEQ multiplex PCR, the TCRdb table keeps only in-frame clones and is missing some. This sample has a few hundred thousand clones, with around 80% found just once. Sequenced material: PBMCs. These receptors were taken from a woman aged 40-49 years in good health. Some clones in this sample may be carry-over from other donors' samples. Both conserved end residues are part of each CDR3. The D gene is left open where the match is weak. Clone size is given for some rows only: seen once, a few or many times, or a class if the clone is expanded.

d_gene: NA
j_gene: TRBJ1-2
v_gene: TRBV28
abundance: NA
CDR3aa: CASSLRFRAGYGYTF
CDR3nt: TGTGCCAGCAGTTTAAGGTTCCGGGCGGGCTATGGCTACACCTTC

d_gene: NA
j_gene: TRBJ1-1
v_gene: TRBV7-2
abundance: NA
CDR3aa: CASSLVPDGTEAFF
CDR3nt: TGTGCCAGCAGCTTAGTCCCAGACGGCACTGAAGCTTTCTTT

d_gene: TRBD1
j_gene: TRBJ2-7
v_gene: TRBV19
abundance: NA
CDR3aa: CASSIGQGASYEQYF
CDR3nt: TGTGCCAGTAGTATCGGTCAGGGGGCCTCCTACGAGCAGTACTTC

d_gene: NA
j_gene: TRBJ2-3
v_gene: TRBV5-8
abundance: NA
CDR3aa: CASSVRGQSTDTQYF
CDR3nt: TGTGCCAGCAGCGTAAGAGGACAAAGCACAGATACGCAGTATTTT

d_gene: TRBD1
j_gene: TRBJ2-7
v_gene: TRBV10-3
abundance: NA
CDR3aa: CAISGQGAYEQYF
CDR3nt: TGTGCCATCAGTGGACAGGGGGCCTACGAGCAGTACTTC

d_gene: NA
j_gene: TRBJ1-4
v_gene: TRBV29-1
abundance: NA
CDR3aa: CSVTTGNVEKLFF
CDR3nt: TGCAGCGTAACGACAGGAAACGTGGAGAAACTGTTTTTT

d_gene: NA
j_gene: TRBJ2-1
v_gene: TRBV18
abundance: NA
CDR3aa: CASSPGHNNEQFF
CDR3nt: TGTGCCAGCTCACCGGGACATAACAATGAGCAGTTCTTC

d_gene: TRBD1
j_gene: TRBJ2-7
v_gene: TRBV2
abundance: once
CDR3aa: CASSEQGDYEQYF
CDR3nt: TGTGCCAGCAGTGAACAGGGGGACTACGAGCAGTACTTC

d_gene: NA
j_gene: TRBJ2-5
v_gene: TRBV7-3
abundance: NA
CDR3aa: CASSARYQETQYF
CDR3nt: TGTGCCAGCAGCGCTAGGTACCAAGAGACCCAGTACTTC

d_gene: TRBD2
j_gene: TRBJ2-7
v_gene: TRBV11-2
abundance: NA
CDR3aa: CASSLGGSQSSYEQYF
CDR3nt: TGTGCCAGCAGCTTGGGAGGGTCCCAAAGCTCCTACGAGCAGTACTTC

d_gene: NA
j_gene: TRBJ2-7
v_gene: TRBV11-2
abundance: NA
CDR3aa: CASSWGVGGRYEQYF
CDR3nt: TGTGCCAGCAGCTGGGGAGTCGGGGGGCGTTACGAGCAGTACTTC

d_gene: NA
j_gene: TRBJ1-6
v_gene: TRBV7-9
abundance: NA
CDR3aa: CASSPRVGDLHF
CDR3nt: TGTGCCAGCAGCCCCAGGGTGGGGGACCTCCACTTT

d_gene: NA
j_gene: TRBJ1-1
v_gene: TRBV5-1
abundance: NA
CDR3aa: CASGEGNTEAFF
CDR3nt: TGCGCCAGCGGGGAGGGGAACACTGAAGCTTTCTTT

d_gene: NA
j_gene: TRBJ2-7
v_gene: TRBV19
abundance: NA
CDR3aa: CASSTGVRYEQYF
CDR3nt: TGTGCCAGTAGTACGGGAGTAAGGTACGAGCAGTACTTC

d_gene: NA
j_gene: TRBJ2-7
v_gene: TRBV27
abundance: NA
CDR3aa: CASSSKILPPYEQYF
CDR3nt: TGTGCCAGCAGTTCAAAAATCTTGCCTCCCTACGAGCAGTACTTC

d_gene: NA
j_gene: TRBJ1-5
v_gene: TRBV28
abundance: NA
CDR3aa: CASSLLGASNQPQHF
CDR3nt: TGTGCCAGCAGTTTATTAGGGGCAAGCAATCAGCCCCAGCATTTT

d_gene: NA
j_gene: TRBJ2-7
v_gene: TRBV15
abundance: once
CDR3aa: CATSRDGGYEQYF
CDR3nt: TGTGCCACCAGCAGAGATGGAGGATACGAGCAGTACTTC

d_gene: NA
j_gene: TRBJ1-2
v_gene: TRBV30
abundance: NA
CDR3aa: CAWSVPGVNYGYTF
CDR3nt: TGTGCCTGGAGTGTACCGGGGGTTAACTATGGCTACACCTTC

d_gene: NA
j_gene: TRBJ2-7
v_gene: TRBV30
abundance: few
CDR3aa: CAWSVGGLSYEQYF
CDR3nt: TGTGCCTGGAGTGTAGGGGGACTCTCCTACGAGCAGTACTTC

d_gene: NA
j_gene: TRBJ1-1
v_gene: TRBV19
abundance: NA
CDR3aa: CASSETGHSSGRAEAFF
CDR3nt: TGTGCCAGTAGTGAAACCGGACACTCGTCGGGAAGGGCTGAAGCTTTCTTT

d_gene: NA
j_gene: TRBJ2-1
v_gene: TRBV28
abundance: NA
CDR3aa: CASSPIDRDLNEQFF
CDR3nt: TGTGCCAGCAGTCCCATCGACCGGGATCTGAATGAGCAGTTCTTC

d_gene: NA
j_gene: TRBJ1-2
v_gene: TRBV27
abundance: few
CDR3aa: CASSLSPGLGGYTF
CDR3nt: TGTGCCAGCAGTTTATCACCAGGGTTAGGTGGCTACACCTTC

d_gene: NA
j_gene: TRBJ2-7
v_gene: TRBV28
abundance: many
CDR3aa: CASSLSPWAVGRYEQYF
CDR3nt: TGTGCCAGCAGTTTATCCCCCTGGGCGGTCGGAAGGTACGAGCAGTACTTC

d_gene: NA
j_gene: TRBJ2-2
v_gene: TRBV30
abundance: NA
CDR3aa: CAWSERTDGGELFF
CDR3nt: TGTGCCTGGAGTGAAAGGACCGACGGCGGGGAGCTGTTTTTT

d_gene: NA
j_gene: TRBJ1-3
v_gene: TRBV6-5
abundance: NA
CDR3aa: CATRGGPGNTIYF
CDR3nt: TGTGCCACACGAGGCGGTCCTGGAAACACCATATATTTT

d_gene: TRBD1
j_gene: TRBJ1-1
v_gene: TRBV28
abundance: few
CDR3aa: CAGDSSMNTEAFF
CDR3nt: TGTGCCGGGGACAGCTCAATGAACACTGAAGCTTTCTTT

d_gene: NA
j_gene: TRBJ2-1
v_gene: TRBV2
abundance: NA
CDR3aa: CASSEEGEGNEQFF
CDR3nt: TGTGCCAGCAGTGAAGAGGGAGAGGGTAATGAGCAGTTCTTC

d_gene: TRBD1
j_gene: TRBJ2-7
v_gene: TRBV6-6
abundance: NA
CDR3aa: CASSGTGRERSYEQYF
CDR3nt: TGTGCCAGCAGCGGGACAGGGCGGGAGCGGTCCTACGAGCAGTACTTC

d_gene: TRBD1
j_gene: TRBJ2-6
v_gene: TRBV5-5
abundance: NA
CDR3aa: CASSSRTGSGANVLTF
CDR3nt: TGTGCCAGCAGCTCACGGACAGGGTCTGGGGCCAACGTCCTGACTTTC

d_gene: NA
j_gene: TRBJ1-1
v_gene: TRBV29-1
abundance: NA
CDR3aa: CSVQQGADTEAFF
CDR3nt: TGCAGCGTCCAACAGGGTGCCGACACTGAAGCTTTCTTT

d_gene: TRBD2
j_gene: TRBJ2-2
v_gene: TRBV7-8
abundance: NA
CDR3aa: CASSLAAGGPGTGELFF
CDR3nt: TGTGCCAGCAGCTTAGCGGCGGGAGGGCCCGGCACCGGGGAGCTGTTTTTT

d_gene: TRBD2
j_gene: TRBJ2-5
v_gene: TRBV4-2
abundance: few
CDR3aa: CASSQAPFRRGGRPNHQETQYF
CDR3nt: TGTGCCAGCAGCCAAGCTCCTTTTAGGCGTGGCGGGAGGCCCAACCACCAAGAGACCCAGTACTTC

d_gene: TRBD2
j_gene: TRBJ2-5
v_gene: TRBV5-1
abundance: NA
CDR3aa: CASRLSLAGEQETQYF
CDR3nt: TGCGCCAGCAGGCTTAGCCTAGCGGGAGAGCAAGAGACCCAGTACTTC

d_gene: TRBD2
j_gene: TRBJ2-7
v_gene: TRBV7-2
abundance: NA
CDR3aa: CASSGGTSYEQYF
CDR3nt: TGTGCCAGCAGCGGCGGGACTAGTTACGAGCAGTACTTC

d_gene: NA
j_gene: TRBJ2-2
v_gene: TRBV28
abundance: few
CDR3aa: CASRSLGLYPNTGELFF
CDR3nt: TGTGCCAGCAGGTCCCTGGGTTTATACCCGAACACCGGGGAGCTGTTTTTT

d_gene: NA
j_gene: TRBJ2-6
v_gene: TRBV27
abundance: NA
CDR3aa: CASRIRAGANVLTF
CDR3nt: TGTGCCAGCAGGATACGGGCTGGGGCCAACGTCCTGACTTTC

d_gene: NA
j_gene: TRBJ1-1
v_gene: TRBV29-1
abundance: NA
CDR3aa: CSVRRTANTEAFF
CDR3nt: TGCAGCGTCCGCCGGACGGCGAACACTGAAGCTTTCTTT